Following are 22 T cell receptor beta chains from one sample sequenced in a study of CD8 T cells in Susac syndrome. Reverse transcription of about 0.45 to 1 ug RNA was performed with random hexamers. MiXCR, run by TCRdb on the immunoSEQ multiplex PCR reads, gives a single entry per CDR3 protein. There are fewer than 350,000 distinct CDR3 sequences in the sample; 70% to 90% occur only once, and roughly 0.21% lies in the top ten. The source material was CD8+ T cells from PBMCs. Receptors originate from a human donor with multiple sclerosis.

The rearrangement links TRBV20-1 to TRBJ1-5; no reliable D call. Trimming removed 6 bases from V and 3 bases from J, with 15 bases in between. CDR3 length: 14 residues. The germline V gene has CDR1 DFQATT and CDR2 SNEGSKA (reference sequence). The CDR3 region is CSALPPGINQPQHF. CDR3 coding DNA: TGCAGTGCCCTCCCCCCAGGCATCAATCAGCCCCAGCATTTT.

The chain couples TRBV10-3 to TRBJ2-1, with D maybe TRBD1 (6 bases). From germline, CDR1 is ENHRY and CDR2 SYGVKD. Trimming left V 4 bases short and J 7 bases short, with 20 bases between. The CDR3 is 16 residues long. CDR3 sequence reads: CAISGSGDVRLNEQFF. Here the CDR3 DNA reads TGTGCCATCAGTGGGTCAGGGGACGTCAGATTGAATGAGCAGTTCTTC.

The rearrangement joins TRBV13 to TRBJ1-5, with D possibly being TRBD1 (6 bases). CDR3 size: 16 residues. The germline gives CDR1 PRHDT, CDR2 FYEKMQ (reference sequence). With 0 bases removed from V and 3 bases from J, the gap between germline ends came to 12 bases. This CDR3 is CASSLGVRGLNQPQHF. The DNA of the CDR3 is TGTGCCAGCAGCTTAGGCGTCAGGGGACTCAATCAGCCCCAGCATTTT.

V is TRBV11-2 and J is TRBJ2-1; TRBD2 is a possible D gene (6 bases). Germline V lookup: CDR1 SGHAT, CDR2 FQNNGV. This CDR3 region has 17 residues. The V end was cut by 4 bases, the J end by 12 bases, with 28 bases between. The CDR3 region has the DNA TGTGCCAGCAGCTCGAAAACCCTCAGTGTGAACGGGGGAAGGCAGTTCTTC. It encodes CASSSKTLSVNGGRQFF.

There are a few counts of this clonotype. The V and J genes are TRBV20-1 and TRBJ2-1, with 11 bases lining up with TRBD2. J lost 2 bases, V lost 4 bases, and 4 bases had no gene match. Germline CDR1 is DFQATT and CDR2 is SNEGSKA (reference sequence). This CDR3 contains 15 residues. The CDR3 region is CSATKGLAAYNEQFF. The CDR3 nucleotides read TGCAGTGCTACGAAGGGACTAGCGGCCTACAATGAGCAGTTCTTC.

The V call is TRBV7-9, the J call TRBJ2-1, with TRBD2 as a possible D gene (5 bases). Looked up from germline, CDR1 is SEHNR and CDR2 is FQNEAQ (reference sequence). Trimming took off 10 bases at V and 6 bases at J, with 13 bases between the two ends. This CDR3 spans 12 amino acids. The CDR3 is CATRNGVNEQFF. CDR3 DNA sequence: TGTGCCACCAGGAACGGGGTCAATGAGCAGTTCTTC.

Notes on this clonotype: No conserved phenylalanine or tryptophan ends this CDR3, so it is likely a read error. This sequence joins TRBV9 and TRBJ2-1; a possible D gene is TRBD1 (6 bases). V was clipped by 4 bases and J by 7 bases, with 9 bases between them. Germline CDR1 and CDR2: SGDLS and YYNGEE. This CDR3 region has 12 residues. The chain's CDR3 is CASSPQGNEQFS. CDR3 nucleotides: TGTGCCAGCAGCCCTCAGGGGAATGAGCAGTTCTCC.

The chain is built from TRBV28 and TRBJ1-1; D unclear. CDR1 is MDHEN and CDR2 is SYDVKM in the germline V gene. V lost 1 base and J 6 bases, leaving 18 bases between the germline ends. The CDR3 sequence is 16 residues long. DNA of the CDR3: TGTGCCAGCAGTTTATATCCCGGACCCGGAGACTCTGAAGCTTTCTTT. Its translation: CASSLYPGPGDSEAFF. Based on the CDR3 plus reference TRBV28 and TRBJ1-1, the full variable domain is DVKVTQSSRYLVKRTGEKVFLECVQDMDHENMFWYRQDPGLGLRLIYFSYDVKMKEKGDIPEGYSVSREKKERFSLILESASTNQTSMYLCASSLYPGPGDSEAFFGQGTRLTVV.

The chain has TRBV7-9 and TRBJ1-1; tentatively, D is TRBD1 (6 bases). Per the germline V gene, CDR1 is SEHNR and CDR2 is FQNEAQ (reference sequence). Deletions cut 1 base from V and 1 base from J, with 16 bases between. This CDR3 contains 17 residues. This CDR3 reads CASSLGYRAAENTEAFF. CDR3 nucleotides: TGTGCCAGCAGCTTAGGGTACAGGGCGGCGGAGAACACTGAAGCTTTCTTT.

This chain's CDR3 is CASSVEGGTGLYQETQYF. DNA for the CDR3: TGTGCCAGCAGCGTAGAGGGGGGGACAGGGCTGTACCAAGAGACCCAGTACTTC. This chain connects TRBV9 to TRBJ2-5; 9 nucleotides line up with TRBD1. CDR3 length equals 18 residues. Per the germline V gene, CDR1 is SGDLS and CDR2 is YYNGEE. V was clipped by 0 bases and J by 0 bases; unmatched bases: 9.

The chain recombines TRBV9 with TRBJ2-1; D is uncertain. Trimming shortened V by 0 bases and J by 6 bases, and 10 bases separated the two germline ends. This CDR3 has 14 residues. The V gene's germline CDR1 is SGDLS and CDR2 YYNGEE. CDR3 in amino acids: CASSVDWALNEQFF. The CDR3 DNA sequence: TGTGCCAGCAGCGTAGACTGGGCCCTCAATGAGCAGTTCTTC.

V and J are TRBV29-1 and TRBJ2-7; 8 nucleotides align to TRBD1. The CDR3 has 14 amino acids. Germline CDR1 reads SQVTM; CDR2 reads ANQGSEA. V shed 4 bases and J 2 bases; nucleotides not matched to a gene: 7. The CDR3 DNA is TGCAGCGTTGCGAGGACAGGGCGCGCCTACGAGCAGTACTTC. Translated, it gives CSVARTGRAYEQYF.

The rearrangement uses TRBV11-2 and TRBJ2-7; D call uncertain. The CDR3 contains 14 residues. Germline V gives CDR1 SGHAT, CDR2 FQNNGV. V was shortened by 5 bases and J by 4 bases, with 15 bases between the two germline ends. This chain's CDR3 is CASSQDLSTYEQYF. The DNA for the CDR3 is TGTGCCAGCAGCCAGGATCTCTCCACTTACGAGCAGTACTTC. Supplemented by reference TRBV11-2 and TRBJ2-7, the full variable domain reads EAGVAQSPRYKIIEKRQSVAFWCNPISGHATLYWYQQILGQGPKLLIQFQNNGVVDDSQLPKDRFSAERLKGVDSTLKIQPAKLEDSAVYLCASSQDLSTYEQYFGPGTRLTVT.

This clonotype has a handful of counts. The chain uses TRBV20-1 and TRBJ2-7, with 8 bases identical to TRBD1. This CDR3 region has 14 residues. V trimming: 4 bases; J trimming: 5 bases; junction bases outside the gene matches: 10. Looked up from germline, CDR1 is DFQATT and CDR2 is SNEGSKA (reference sequence). The CDR3 protein is CSATQRDRGHEQYF. DNA of the CDR3: TGCAGTGCTACACAACGCGACAGGGGACACGAGCAGTACTTC.

The rearrangement uses TRBV7-8 and TRBJ2-3; D is uncertain. Between the trimmed V and J ends, which lost 0 bases and 2 bases, there was a span of 6 bases. This CDR3 comprises 14 residues. Germline loops: CDR1 SGHVS, CDR2 FQNEAQ. CDR3: CASSLAQLTDTQYF. The CDR3 DNA reads as TGTGCCAGCAGCTTAGCCCAGCTCACAGATACGCAGTATTTT. Using reference TRBV7-8 and TRBJ2-3 for the parts outside the CDR3, the full variable domain is GAGVSQSPRYKVAKRGQDVALRCDPISGHVSLFWYQQALGQGPEFLTYFQNEAQLDKSGLPSDRFFAERPEGSVSTLKIQRTQQEDSAVYLCASSLAQLTDTQYFGPGTRLTVL.

This clonotype was recorded once. The V gene is TRBV6-5, the J gene TRBJ2-7, with D hard to call. This CDR3 comprises 15 residues. Germline CDR1 reads MNHEY; CDR2 reads SVGAGI. V lost 0 bases to trimming and J lost 3 bases, with 12 bases between them. CDR3 sequence reads: CASSYSSNPLYEQYF. The CDR3 DNA follows: TGTGCCAGCAGTTACTCGTCAAACCCTCTCTACGAGCAGTACTTC.

The chain uses TRBV12-3 or TRBV12-4 and TRBJ2-7; the match to TRBD2 covers 8 bases. The CDR3 has 15 amino acids. Trimming removed 3 bases from V and 4 bases from J; junction bases left unmatched: 8. The CDR3 DNA reads TGTGCCAGCAGTTTTTTTTCCAGCGGGGGATACGAGCAGTACTTC. Its protein is CASSFFSSGGYEQYF.

This chain joins TRBV6-6 and TRBJ2-7, with 8 bases that match TRBD1. The CDR3 contains 15 residues. V shed 6 bases and J 4 bases; nucleotides not matched to a gene: 11. Per germline, CDR1 MNHNY and CDR2 SVGAGI (reference sequence). The CDR3 DNA sequence: TGTGCCAGCAGCCAAGGACAGGGAACGCTTTACGAGCAGTACTTC. Its protein is CASSQGQGTLYEQYF.

This chain links TRBV2 with TRBJ2-4; either TRBD1 or TRBD2 may fit D (5 bases each). The CDR3 length is 12 residues. Trimming took off 6 bases at V and 6 bases at J, with 9 bases between the two ends. CDR1 is SNHLY and CDR2 is FYNNEI in the germline V gene. The DNA for the CDR3 is TGTGCCAGCAGGGGGGTCGGAAACATTCAGTACTTC. Its translation: CASRGVGNIQYF.

The V and J genes are TRBV19 and TRBJ2-1; TRBD2 matches 13 bases. The trim removed 1 base at V and 4 bases at J, leaving 13 bases unmatched. Germline V CDR1 and CDR2: LNHDA, SQIVND (reference sequence). CDR3 length equals 20 residues. The CDR3 sequence is CASSIGGRTSGSMSYNEQFF. For the CDR3, the DNA is TGTGCCAGTAGTATAGGGGGTCGGACTAGCGGGAGCATGAGTTACAATGAGCAGTTCTTC. Full variable domain (remainder filled in from reference TRBV19 and TRBJ2-1): DGGITQSPKYLFRKEGQNVTLSCEQNLNHDAMYWYRQDPGQGLRLIYYSQIVNDFQKGDIAEGYSVSREKKESFPLTVTSAQKNPTAFYLCASSIGGRTSGSMSYNEQFFGPGTRLTVL.

The rearrangement joins TRBV6-6 to TRBJ1-4; D uncertain. The CDR3 consists of 15 residues. Germline V CDR1 and CDR2: MNHNY, SVGAGI (reference sequence). The V end lost 7 bases, the J end lost 7 bases, and 19 bases lay between the germline ends. The CDR3 sequence is CASTLALTAAEKLFF. The CDR3 DNA sequence: TGTGCCAGCACTCTGGCCCTCACAGCGGCTGAAAAACTGTTTTTT.

This clonotype was counted only a few times. The chain joins TRBV6-5 to TRBJ1-5; a weak D match, TRBD1 (5 bases). The ends were cut back, 3 bases at V and 2 bases at J, with 8 bases in the middle. This CDR3 has 14 amino acids. The germline CDR1 and CDR2 sequences are MNHEY and SVGAGI. The CDR3 spells CASSYGGGNQPQHF. The CDR3 region has the DNA TGTGCCAGCAGTTATGGGGGAGGCAATCAGCCCCAGCATTTT.